This T cell receptor beta chain was retrieved from a study of blood T cell repertoires in COVID-19. Overall study: Italy, Spain and the United States were the sources of the convalescent and acute COVID-19 samples. PBMCs, B-cell-depleted T cells, or T cells provided the cDNA or gDNA that made up the material.

V dropped 8 bases and J dropped 1 base, with 17 bases sitting between them. Per the germline V gene, CDR1 is SEHNR and CDR2 is FQNEAQ (reference sequence). This CDR3 spans 15 amino acids. Authors' processing steps: Scientists estimated how many nucleated cells there were by amplifying reference gene primers. TCRdb's copy holds only in-frame clones and misses some; the assay was immunoSEQ multiplex PCR. The DNA was the basis for D and trimming; V, J and clone size are from that table. The sample holds 93,000 or so clones, about 85% seen once. Sample: peripheral blood. This TCR derives from a man aged 50 to 60 in a cohort sampled during active COVID-19. The chain carries TRBV7-9 and TRBJ2-5; D may be TRBD2 (5 bases). The CDR3 bases are TGTGCCAGCCTCGACTCACGGGGAAGCCAAGAGACCCAGTACTTC. Translated, it gives CASLDSRGSQETQYF.